The present entry profiles one T cell receptor beta chain with its context. No antigen is known for it. The data were obtained in a study of cytotoxic CD8 clonotypes in ibrutinib-treated CLL. Study in general: Among responders, roughly 25 were partial and 2 complete; after median roughly 65 months, approximately 15 stayed remitted and 12 progressed. Productive templates per sample averaged about 260,000; productive rearrangements, 75,000 to 100,000. Regarding the study as a whole: Higher circulating CD8+ T-cell counts strongly accompanied higher baseline clonality, above age-matched healthy donors.

Generated by immunoSEQ multiplex PCR, the TCRdb table keeps only in-frame clones and is missing some. The table shows roughly 220,000 clones, with more than 70% occurring only once. The sequenced sample was PBMCs, obtained after 12 months of ibrutinib treatment. The sequence was obtained from a human donor with chronic lymphocytic leukemia.

CDR3 DNA sequence: TGTGCCAGTAGTATGGCGGGAACGGGTTTAGCCAAAAACATTCAGTACTTC. This gives the protein CASSMAGTGLAKNIQYF. The chain has TRBV19 and TRBJ2-4, with D tentatively TRBD2 (6 bases). This CDR3 has 17 residues. The germline CDR1 and CDR2 sequences are LNHDA and SQIVND (reference sequence). Trimming shortened V by 3 bases and J by 0 bases, and 15 bases separated the two germline ends.